Reported below is one T cell receptor beta chain. The antigen is not known. This sample is part of a study of T cell responses to AZD1222 COVID-19 vaccine. Study information: Researchers grouped second doses given at about 4 or about 12 weeks into one pool.

Whole-study findings and limits: The CD4 TCRs associated with vaccination extended across spike and predominated at 160-218 and 743-854. There were repertoire samples only from the period after the peak T cell response. A rise in Spike-specific TCR breadth and depth followed two AZD1222 doses.

Some clones are missing from TCRdb's copy, which holds only in-frame ones; the method was immunoSEQ multiplex PCR. The sample carries tens of thousands of clones, 65% to 90% recorded once. Germline CDR1 is GTSNPN and CDR2 is SVGIG (reference sequence). V lost 4 bases and J lost 6, with 15 bases in between. This CDR3 comprises 13 residues. Sequencing used peripheral blood, obtained on day 0 of AZD1222 vaccination. The gene calls are TRBV30 and TRBJ1-1, with D possibly being TRBD1 (5 bases). The receptor was isolated from an adult in good health. The CDR3 is CAWIEGRRSEAFF. CDR3 bases: TGTGCCTGGATTGAGGGGAGAAGGTCTGAAGCTTTCTTT.